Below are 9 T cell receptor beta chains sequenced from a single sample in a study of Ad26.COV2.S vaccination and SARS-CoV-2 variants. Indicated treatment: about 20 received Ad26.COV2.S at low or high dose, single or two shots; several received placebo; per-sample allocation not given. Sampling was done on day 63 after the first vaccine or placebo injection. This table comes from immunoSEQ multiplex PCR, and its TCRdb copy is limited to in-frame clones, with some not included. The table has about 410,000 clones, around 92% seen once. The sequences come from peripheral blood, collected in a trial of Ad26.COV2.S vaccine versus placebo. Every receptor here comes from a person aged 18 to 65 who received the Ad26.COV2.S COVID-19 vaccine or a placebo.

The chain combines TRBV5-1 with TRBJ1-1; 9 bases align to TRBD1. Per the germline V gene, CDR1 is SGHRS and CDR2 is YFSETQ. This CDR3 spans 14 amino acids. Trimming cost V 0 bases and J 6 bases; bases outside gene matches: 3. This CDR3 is CASSLGQGVSEAFF. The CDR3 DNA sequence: TGCGCCAGCAGCTTGGGACAGGGGGTCTCTGAAGCTTTCTTT. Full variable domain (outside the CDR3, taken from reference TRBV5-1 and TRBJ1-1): KAGVTQTPRYLIKTRGQQVTLSCSPISGHRSVSWYQQTPGQGLQFLFEYFSETQRNKGNFPGRFSGRQFSNSRSEMNVSTLELGDSALYLCASSLGQGVSEAFFGQGTRLTVV.

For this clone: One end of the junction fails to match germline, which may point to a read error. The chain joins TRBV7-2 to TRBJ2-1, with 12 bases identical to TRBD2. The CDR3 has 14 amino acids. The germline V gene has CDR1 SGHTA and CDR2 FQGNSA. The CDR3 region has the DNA TGTGCCAGCACCTTAGGACTAGCGGGGCCGGAGCAGTTCTTC. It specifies CASTLGLAGPEQFF.

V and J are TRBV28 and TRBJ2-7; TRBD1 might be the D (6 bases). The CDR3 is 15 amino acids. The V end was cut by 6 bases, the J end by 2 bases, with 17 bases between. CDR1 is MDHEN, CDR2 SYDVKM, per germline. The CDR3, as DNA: TGTGCCAGCAGCCCAATTCGGGACACCACCTACGAGCAGTACTTC. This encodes CASSPIRDTTYEQYF.

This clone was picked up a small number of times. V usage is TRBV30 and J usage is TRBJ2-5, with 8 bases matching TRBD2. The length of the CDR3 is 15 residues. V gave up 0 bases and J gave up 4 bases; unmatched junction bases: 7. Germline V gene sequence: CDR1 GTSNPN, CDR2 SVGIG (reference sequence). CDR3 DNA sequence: TGTGCCTGGAGTGTAATAGCGGGGTACGGAGAGACCCAGTACTTC. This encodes CAWSVIAGYGETQYF.

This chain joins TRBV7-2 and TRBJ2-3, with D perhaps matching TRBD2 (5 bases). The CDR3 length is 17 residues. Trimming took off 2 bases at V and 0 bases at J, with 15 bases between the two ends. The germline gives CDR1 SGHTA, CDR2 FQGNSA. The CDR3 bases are TGTGCCAGCAGCTTAAGCCCCACTAGTCCTAGCACAGATACGCAGTATTTT. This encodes CASSLSPTSPSTDTQYF.

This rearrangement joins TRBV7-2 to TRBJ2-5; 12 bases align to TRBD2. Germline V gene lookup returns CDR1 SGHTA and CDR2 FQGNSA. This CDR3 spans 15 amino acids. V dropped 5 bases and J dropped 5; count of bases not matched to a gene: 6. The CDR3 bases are TGTGCCAGCAGCCCTAGCGGGGGGGCCGTCGAGACCCAGTACTTC. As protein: CASSPSGGAVETQYF.

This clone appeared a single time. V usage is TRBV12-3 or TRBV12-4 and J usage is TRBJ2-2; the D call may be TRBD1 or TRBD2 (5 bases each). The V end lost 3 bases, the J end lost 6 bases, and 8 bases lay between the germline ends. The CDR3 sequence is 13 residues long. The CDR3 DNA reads TGTGCCAGCAGTTTTCAGGGACCCGGGGAGCTGTTTTTT. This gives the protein CASSFQGPGELFF.

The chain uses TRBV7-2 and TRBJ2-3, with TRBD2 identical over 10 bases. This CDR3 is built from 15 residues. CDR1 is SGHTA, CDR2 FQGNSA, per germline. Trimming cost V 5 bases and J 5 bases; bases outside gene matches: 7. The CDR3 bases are TGTGCCAGCAGCCAAACTAGCGGGGCCGGAGATACGCAGTATTTT. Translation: CASSQTSGAGDTQYF.

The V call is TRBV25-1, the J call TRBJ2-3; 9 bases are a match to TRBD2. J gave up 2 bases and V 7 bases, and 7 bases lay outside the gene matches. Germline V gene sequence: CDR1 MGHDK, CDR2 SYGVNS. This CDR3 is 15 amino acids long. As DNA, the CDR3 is TGTGCCAGCACCCCGGTAGCGGGGGACACAGATACGCAGTATTTT. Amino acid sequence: CASTPVAGDTDTQYF.